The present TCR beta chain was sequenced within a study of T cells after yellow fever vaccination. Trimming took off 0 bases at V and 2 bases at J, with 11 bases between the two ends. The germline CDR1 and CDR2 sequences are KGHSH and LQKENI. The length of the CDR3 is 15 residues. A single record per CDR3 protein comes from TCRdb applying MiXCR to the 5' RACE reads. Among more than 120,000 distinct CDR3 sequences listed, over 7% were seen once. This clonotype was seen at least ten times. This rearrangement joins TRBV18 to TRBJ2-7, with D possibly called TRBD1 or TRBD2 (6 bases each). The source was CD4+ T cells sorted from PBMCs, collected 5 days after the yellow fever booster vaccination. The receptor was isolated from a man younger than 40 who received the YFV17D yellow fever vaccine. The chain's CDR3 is CASSPPSGEAYEQYF. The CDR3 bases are TGTGCCAGCTCACCACCATCAGGGGAGGCCTACGAGCAGTACTTC.